This T cell receptor beta chain was obtained from a study of blood T cell repertoires in COVID-19 (dated by TCRdb to 2020 to 2022). Study-level background: Samples covering the acute and convalescent phases of COVID-19 were provided by collaborators in the United States, Italy and Spain. Where available, HLA class I and class II types were taken from metadata supplied by the sample provider and were not determined by assay-based typing. The material from the prospective study consisted of cDNA or gDNA derived from T cells, B-cell-depleted T cells, or PBMCs. Samples came from the ongoing ImmuneRACE study (first 160 participants) plus 1,254 subjects from 6 global collaborators. The repertoires were released in a freely available public database intended as a resource for research on the immune response to SARS-CoV-2. Deeply sampled blood TCRbeta repertoires from subjects exposed to, actively infected with, or recovered from COVID-19 were included in the dataset. Nearly every sample came with metadata listing a de-identified subject ID, COVID-19 status, age in years and sex.

TCRbeta CDR3 regions were amplified from genomic DNA using the immunoSEQ Assay, a bias-controlled multiplex PCR. The study's processing was this. The number of nucleated cells in each sample was estimated from the amplification of reference gene primers within the assay. To quantify the absolute abundance of each unique TCRbeta CDR3 rearrangement, sequence reads were collapsed and filtered. For each sample, productive Simpson clonality was calculated as the square root of Simpson's diversity index across productive rearrangements. The clones in this table, taken by TCRdb from immuneACCESS, are in-frame only. Not every clone is retained; where verified, under half of the shortfall comes from an unresolved V gene, and the cause of the rest is unknown. Clone size and V and J calls were adopted from that table, with D and trimming inferred from the DNA. The table for this sample lists roughly 380,000 clones; more than 70% of them were counted only once. The ten largest clonotypes hold 1% of the sample.

On this clone itself: No antigen is known for it. No much larger clonotype is one base removed from it; base qualities were not supplied.

In the prospective study, participants were roughly 18 to 90 years old, resided in 20 to 30 geographic areas of the United States, and were enrolled through a virtual design. In the prospective study, participants were assigned to cohorts based on the clinical history participants reported in a screening survey and a study questionnaire. Exposed participants were defined as having been in contact with someone with a PCR-confirmed or clinician-diagnosed COVID-19 case within 2 weeks of study entry. In the prospective study, mobile phlebotomists collected whole blood, serum and a nasopharyngeal or oropharyngeal swab from each participant. Over a roughly 2-month period, participants in the prospective study had the option of providing additional blood draws and questionnaires. Before DNA extraction, prospective study blood samples were shipped either frozen or at room temperature. The CDR3, from cysteine to phenylalanine, totals 14 residues. This entry keeps only the CDR3 DNA: 42 bases, framed from base 1. Looking up the germline V gene (reference sequence) yields CDR1 LGHDT and CDR2 YNNKEL. V loses 4 bases, J loses 1 base, and the germline ends lie 10 bases apart.

The full study reports these points: The quantity of clinical and demographic metadata differed by source and by participant and was supplied without curation.

The sequencing input was PBMCs or T cells enriched from blood (not recorded which). The clonotype originates from a woman aged 25-40 years who had been exposed to COVID-19. This receptor chain uses TRBV3-1 (or the pseudogene TRBV3-2) and TRBJ1-1; TRBD1 could be the D gene, as 5 bases match. The encoded CDR3 is CASSLRQWNTEAFF. DNA sequence: TGTGCCAGCAGCCTAAGACAGTGGAACACTGAAGCTTTCTTT.